A selection of T cell receptor beta chains follows, all from one sample in a study of T-cell reconstitution after alpha-beta-depleted transplantation in children. A single record per CDR3 protein comes from TCRdb applying MiXCR to the PCR reads. The sample includes roughly 89,000 distinct CDR3 sequences, more than 9% of them seen just once. This specimen was PBMCs from the stem cell graft donor, taken from the stem cell graft. The receptor set was obtained from a human donor who donated a stem cell graft to a child with inherited bone marrow failure. The CDR3 runs from the conserved cysteine through the conserved F or W. The D gene is left open where the match is weak. The size field is filled for only some rows; it gives once, few, many or a size class.

J gene: TRBJ2-7
D gene: -
V gene: TRBV6-2/TRBV6-3
clone size: many
CDR3 protein: CASSPGTGRFTGRAGGYEQYF
CDR3 DNA: TGTGCCAGCAGCCCCGGGACAGGACGTTTTACGGGAAGAGCGGGAGGTTACGAGCAGTACTTC

J gene: TRBJ2-2
D gene: TRBD2
V gene: TRBV7-2
clone size: many
CDR3 protein: CASRLGPSGSWELFF
CDR3 DNA: TGTGCCAGCAGACTCGGGCCTAGCGGGAGCTGGGAGCTGTTTTTT

J gene: TRBJ2-3
D gene: TRBD2
V gene: TRBV28
clone size: -
CDR3 protein: CASLGAGGSPSTDTQYF
CDR3 DNA: TGTGCCAGCCTGGGGGCGGGAGGGAGCCCTAGCACAGATACGCAGTATTTT

J gene: TRBJ2-7
D gene: TRBD1
V gene: TRBV7-2
clone size: many
CDR3 protein: CASRTGTGAEQYF
CDR3 DNA: TGTGCCAGCAGAACCGGGACAGGGGCCGAGCAGTACTTC

J gene: TRBJ2-7
D gene: -
V gene: TRBV6-1
clone size: many
CDR3 protein: CASSEMSGVTYEQYF
CDR3 DNA: TGTGCCAGCAGTGAAATGTCAGGAGTAACCTACGAGCAGTACTTC

J gene: TRBJ2-6
D gene: TRBD1
V gene: TRBV10-3
clone size: -
CDR3 protein: CAISGQGLNGANVLTF
CDR3 DNA: TGTGCCATCAGCGGACAGGGACTGAATGGGGCCAACGTCCTGACTTTC

J gene: TRBJ2-1
D gene: TRBD2
V gene: TRBV14
clone size: -
CDR3 protein: CASSHPTSGSFDEQFF
CDR3 DNA: TGTGCCAGCAGCCACCCGACTAGCGGGAGTTTCGATGAGCAGTTCTTC

J gene: TRBJ2-5
D gene: TRBD1
V gene: TRBV29-1
clone size: many
CDR3 protein: CSVEDEGQQETQYF
CDR3 DNA: TGCAGCGTTGAAGATGAGGGACAGCAAGAGACCCAGTACTTC

J gene: TRBJ1-1
D gene: -
V gene: TRBV29-1
clone size: many
CDR3 protein: CSVGRTDMNTEAFF
CDR3 DNA: TGCAGCGTTGGCCGGACGGACATGAACACTGAAGCTTTCTTT

J gene: TRBJ1-1
D gene: TRBD1
V gene: TRBV7-3
clone size: many
CDR3 protein: CASSLTVRGQRGTEAFF
CDR3 DNA: TGTGCCAGCAGCTTAACAGTTAGGGGGCAAAGAGGCACTGAAGCTTTCTTT

J gene: TRBJ2-7
D gene: TRBD2
V gene: TRBV10-3
clone size: many
CDR3 protein: CAISEPASGASYEQYF
CDR3 DNA: TGTGCCATCAGTGAGCCCGCTAGCGGGGCCTCCTACGAGCAGTACTTC